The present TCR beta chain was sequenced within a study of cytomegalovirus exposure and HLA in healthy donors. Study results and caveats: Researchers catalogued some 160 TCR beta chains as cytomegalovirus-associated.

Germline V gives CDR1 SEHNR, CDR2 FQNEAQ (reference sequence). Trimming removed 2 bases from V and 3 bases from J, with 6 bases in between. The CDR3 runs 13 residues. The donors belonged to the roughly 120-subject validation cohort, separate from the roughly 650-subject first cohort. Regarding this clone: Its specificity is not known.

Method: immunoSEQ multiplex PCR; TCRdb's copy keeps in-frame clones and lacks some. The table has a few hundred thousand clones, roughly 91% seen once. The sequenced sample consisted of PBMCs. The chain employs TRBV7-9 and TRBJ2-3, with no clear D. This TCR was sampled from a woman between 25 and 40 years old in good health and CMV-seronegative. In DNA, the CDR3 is TGTGCCAGCAGCTTACTAGAGACAGATACGCAGTATTTT. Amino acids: CASSLLETDTQYF.